What follows are 27 T cell receptor beta chains derived from one specimen sequenced in a study of human T cells and chemical hapten exposure. The time point denotes: patch test 3, about 24 weeks after DPC sensitization. Indicated treatment: therapeutic diphenylcyclopropenone sensitization with weekly scalp DPC. In TCRdb, the RACE reads were re-called with MiXCR into one record per CDR3 protein. The sample has 150,000 to 200,000 distinct CDR3 sequences, around a quarter seen once. The source material was whole blood, sampled in connection with sensitization to the hapten diphenylcyclopropenone (DPC). The receptors originated from a woman between 35 and 50 years old with alopecia areata. Some clones in this sample may be carry-over from other donors' samples.

The J gene is TRBJ2-5, the V gene TRBV7-9, with TRBD2 as a possible D gene (6 bases). V was pared by 10 bases and J by 2 bases, with 17 bases between. Germline V gene sequence: CDR1 SEHNR, CDR2 FQNEAQ (reference sequence). CDR3 length: 14 amino acids. CDR3 region: CATAEGMGQETQYF. The CDR3 DNA sequence: TGTGCCACAGCGGAGGGGATGGGGCAAGAGACCCAGTACTTC.

The chain employs TRBV27 and TRBJ2-5; 8 positions match TRBD1. Unmatched junction bases numbered 5, after V lost 2 bases and J lost 0 bases. CDR3 size: 16 residues. The germline gives CDR1 MNHEY, CDR2 SMNVEV (reference sequence). The CDR3 protein is CASSLRAGGHQETQYF. In nucleotides, the CDR3 is TGTGCCAGCAGTTTAAGGGCAGGGGGCCACCAAGAGACCCAGTACTTC.

This clonotype appeared a few times. The CDR3 coding sequence is TGTGCCAGCAGTCTTAGAGGGAGTAGTTCTGAAGCTTTCTTT. Translating it yields CASSLRGSSSEAFF. The chain links TRBV27 to TRBJ1-1; no firm D call. Germline values: CDR1 MNHEY, CDR2 SMNVEV (reference sequence). The CDR3 length is 14 residues. V was pared by 5 bases and J by 6 bases, with 16 bases between.

CDR3 region: CAIRGTGGPTDTQYF. The CDR3 DNA follows: TGTGCCATCAGGGGGACAGGGGGCCCCACAGATACGCAGTATTTT. The chain is built from TRBV10-3 and TRBJ2-3, with 12 bases identical to TRBD1. The V gene's germline CDR1 is ENHRY and CDR2 SYGVKD. The ends lost 6 bases at V and 2 bases at J; junction bases unmatched: 3. The CDR3 length is 15 residues.

The chain uses TRBV29-1 and TRBJ2-1, with D tentatively TRBD2 (6 bases). Looked up from germline, CDR1 is SQVTM and CDR2 is ANQGSEA. With 3 bases removed from V and 0 bases from J, the gap between germline ends came to 12 bases. CDR3 length: 15 amino acids. The CDR3 is CSVEGGLSSYNEQFF. CDR3 nucleotides: TGCAGCGTTGAGGGGGGTTTGAGCTCCTACAATGAGCAGTTCTTC.

The V call is TRBV5-1, the J call TRBJ2-1, with 7 bases matching TRBD2. The CDR3 length is 16 residues. V was clipped by 3 bases and J by 12 bases; unmatched bases: 18. Germline-derived CDR1 and CDR2 are SGHRS and YFSETQ. CDR3 region: CASSSGLVEAIWSQFF. CDR3 DNA: TGCGCCAGCAGCTCTGGACTAGTAGAGGCCATATGGTCGCAGTTCTTC. Based on the CDR3 plus reference TRBV5-1 and TRBJ2-1, the full variable domain is KAGVTQTPRYLIKTRGQQVTLSCSPISGHRSVSWYQQTPGQGLQFLFEYFSETQRNKGNFPGRFSGRQFSNSRSEMNVSTLELGDSALYLCASSSGLVEAIWSQFFGPGTRLTVL.

A few counts support this clonotype. The chain links TRBV5-1 to TRBJ2-1; 9 bases fit TRBD2. The CDR3 is 15 amino acids. The ends lost 3 bases at V and 6 bases at J; junction bases unmatched: 7. The germline CDR1 and CDR2 sequences are SGHRS and YFSETQ. The CDR3 is CASSSFAGGGNEQFF. The CDR3 nucleotides are TGCGCCAGCAGCTCTTTCGCGGGAGGGGGCAATGAGCAGTTCTTC.

The rearrangement uses TRBV27 and TRBJ2-7, with 8 positions matching TRBD1. V lost 6 bases, J lost 6 bases, and 7 bases stayed unmatched. The CDR3 runs 13 residues. Per germline, CDR1 MNHEY and CDR2 SMNVEV (reference sequence). The CDR3 sequence: CASRGRGRSEQYF. The CDR3 DNA is TGTGCCAGCAGGGGCAGGGGGCGTAGCGAGCAGTACTTC.

This clonotype was counted a few times. V gene TRBV28 combines with J gene TRBJ2-1, with 11 bases lining up with TRBD2. This CDR3 has 16 residues. The V gene's germline CDR1 is MDHEN and CDR2 SYDVKM. The V gene end was trimmed by 4 bases and the J gene end by 6 bases; junction bases not matched to a gene: 8. The CDR3 bases are TGTGCCAGCAGTTCACCTCCCGGGACTAGCGGCAATGAGCAGTTCTTC. It translates to CASSSPPGTSGNEQFF.

This clonotype has more than one count but fewer than ten. The gene calls are TRBV7-2 and TRBJ2-7, with 8 nucleotides matching TRBD1. Germline lookup yields CDR1 SGHTA and CDR2 FQGNSA. J lost 4 bases, V lost 1 base, and 0 bases had no gene match. This CDR3 contains 13 residues. Here the CDR3 reads CASSLDRGYEQYF. CDR3 bases: TGTGCCAGCAGCTTAGACAGGGGGTACGAGCAGTACTTC.

This clonotype was detected a few times. The gene calls are TRBV20-1 and TRBJ1-6, with D unclear. This CDR3 comprises 13 residues. Germline values: CDR1 DFQATT, CDR2 SNEGSKA (reference sequence). The ends were cut back, 3 bases at V and 8 bases at J, with 11 bases in the middle. The CDR3 sequence is CSASPGVDSPLHF. DNA for the CDR3: TGCAGTGCTAGCCCGGGAGTCGATTCACCCCTCCACTTT.

The V and J genes are TRBV20-1 and TRBJ2-5; TRBD2 matches 8 bases. There are 14 residues in the CDR3. Germline assignment: CDR1 DFQATT and CDR2 SNEGSKA (reference sequence). The V gene end was trimmed by 0 bases and the J gene end by 7 bases; junction bases not matched to a gene: 7. CDR3 coding DNA: TGCAGTGCTAGAGATAAGGCGGGAGGAAGGACCCAGTACTTC. Translating gives CSARDKAGGRTQYF.

This clonotype was picked up a small number of times. The gene calls are TRBV7-2 and TRBJ2-7; tentatively, D is TRBD1 (6 bases). The CDR3 is 14 residues long. V was pared by 4 bases and J by 6 bases, with 16 bases between. From germline, CDR1 is SGHTA and CDR2 FQGNSA. The CDR3 here is CASSSINREREQYF. In DNA, the CDR3 is TGTGCCAGCAGCTCGATTAACAGGGAACGCGAGCAGTACTTC.

This clonotype was found a few times. The chain is built from TRBV29-1 and TRBJ1-2; D gene unclear. Trimming removed 4 bases from V and 2 bases from J, with 5 bases in between. The CDR3 covers 11 residues. In germline, CDR1 is SQVTM, CDR2 ANQGSEA. The CDR3 reads CSVGENYGYTF. The CDR3 coding sequence is TGCAGCGTTGGCGAGAACTATGGCTACACCTTC.

There are a few counts of this clonotype. The rearrangement links TRBV29-1 to TRBJ1-1; a weak D match, TRBD1 (5 bases). Germline V gene data show CDR1 as SQVTM and CDR2 as ANQGSEA. CDR3 size: 10 residues. The V and J ends lost 7 bases and 7 bases respectively, with 10 bases between them. The chain's CDR3 is CSDWRGEAFF. The CDR3 DNA is TGCAGCGACTGGAGGGGTGAAGCTTTCTTT.

The chain joins TRBV24-1 to TRBJ2-7, with D perhaps assigned TRBD1 or TRBD2 (5 bases each). The CDR3 totals 12 residues. Germline loops: CDR1 KGHDR, CDR2 SFDVKD. V lost 2 bases and J lost 6, with 7 bases in between. The CDR3: CATSDSGTEQYF. CDR3 nucleotides: TGTGCCACCAGTGATTCGGGGACCGAGCAGTACTTC.

This clonotype was picked up many times. V and J are TRBV6-6 and TRBJ2-2; 10 bases are a match to TRBD2. Germline lookup yields CDR1 MNHNY and CDR2 SVGAGI (reference sequence). Germline trimming cut 6 bases from V and 3 bases from J; bases unmatched to any gene: 7. The CDR3 runs to 16 residues. CDR3 in amino acids: CASRPSGSGYTGELFF. The DNA of the CDR3 is TGTGCCAGCAGACCTAGCGGGAGCGGGTACACCGGGGAGCTGTTTTTT.

The rearrangement uses TRBV10-3 and TRBJ2-7, with a possible D match to TRBD1 (5 bases). This CDR3 has 13 amino acids. The V and J ends lost 4 bases and 6 bases respectively, with 13 bases between them. Germline CDR1 ENHRY, CDR2 SYGVKD. The CDR3 region has the DNA TGTGCCATCAGTGTCGGACAAGGAGCCGAGCAGTACTTC. Its protein product is CAISVGQGAEQYF.

This clonotype was observed a few times. J is TRBJ2-1 and V is TRBV7-2; 7 nucleotides align to TRBD2. J lost 5 bases, V lost 0 bases, and 4 bases had no gene match. CDR3 length: 15 amino acids. Germline CDR1 and CDR2: SGHTA and FQGNSA. CDR3 loop: CASSLAGGEHNEQFF. CDR3 nucleotide sequence: TGTGCCAGCAGCTTAGCGGGAGGGGAACACAATGAGCAGTTCTTC.

This clonotype was recorded a few times. The chain recombines TRBV27 with TRBJ2-3; D might be TRBD1 or TRBD2, each matching 5 bases. CDR1 and CDR2 (germline): MNHEY, SMNVEV (reference sequence). Trimming shortened V by 8 bases and J by 7 bases, and 10 bases separated the two germline ends. This CDR3 spans 11 amino acids. The CDR3 spells CASGGWNTQYF. The CDR3, as DNA: TGTGCCAGCGGGGGTTGGAATACGCAGTATTTT.

The table lists this clonotype with a few counts. The chain uses TRBV28 and TRBJ2-3, with TRBD1 matching over 7 bases. CDR3 length: 13 amino acids. CDR1 MDHEN and CDR2 SYDVKM come from the germline V gene. The V segment lost 5 bases and the J segment 1 base; nucleotides outside the gene matches: 0. The CDR3 spells CASSTGGTDTQYF. CDR3 nucleotides: TGTGCCAGCAGTACAGGGGGCACAGATACGCAGTATTTT.

J is TRBJ1-1 and V is TRBV12-3 or TRBV12-4; no reliable D call. This CDR3 is 12 amino acids long. V dropped 3 bases and J dropped 4 bases, with 6 bases sitting between them. The CDR3 region is CASSFGVTEAFF. CDR3 nucleotide sequence: TGTGCCAGCAGTTTTGGGGTCACTGAAGCTTTCTTT.

This clonotype was detected a few times. The genes are TRBV6-2 or TRBV6-3 and TRBJ2-3; TRBD2 agrees at 7 bases. CDR3 length: 17 residues. Germline V gene data show CDR1 as MNHEY and CDR2 as SVGEGT. With 4 bases clipped from V and 3 bases from J, the junction kept 13 bases outside the gene matches. CDR3 sequence (DNA): TGTGCCAGCAGTTTTCGGCCCGGGGAGGGGCGGACAGATACGCAGTATTTT. Translated, it gives CASSFRPGEGRTDTQYF.

This clonotype showed up just a few times. The chain links TRBV6-1 to TRBJ1-6; no definite D call. Germline lookup yields CDR1 MNHNS and CDR2 SASEGT. The CDR3 totals 14 residues. With 7 bases removed from V and 4 bases from J, the gap between germline ends came to 11 bases. Written as DNA, the CDR3 is TGTGCCAGCAACAGTGACGGGTATAATTCACCCCTCCACTTT. Amino acid sequence: CASNSDGYNSPLHF.

This clonotype was detected only a few times. The chain employs TRBV28 and TRBJ2-7; TRBD1 aligns across 7 bases. The trim removed 6 bases at V and 7 bases at J, leaving 12 bases unmatched. CDR3 length: 14 residues. Germline values: CDR1 MDHEN, CDR2 SYDVKM. The DNA of the CDR3 is TGTGCCAGCAGGAGCGGTACAGGGGTAAAGGAGCAGTACTTC. It codes for CASRSGTGVKEQYF. Using reference TRBV28 and TRBJ2-7 for the parts outside the CDR3, the full variable domain is DVKVTQSSRYLVKRTGEKVFLECVQDMDHENMFWYRQDPGLGLRLIYFSYDVKMKEKGDIPEGYSVSREKKERFSLILESASTNQTSMYLCASRSGTGVKEQYFGPGTRLTVT.

The V call is TRBV14, the J call TRBJ2-1; no clear D gene. Germline V CDR1 and CDR2: SGHDN, FVKESK. V lost 3 bases and J lost 16, with 13 bases in between. The CDR3 contains 11 residues. This chain's CDR3 is CASSQGNPAFF. The CDR3 DNA is TGTGCCAGCAGCCAGGGTAACCCCGCATTCTTC.

The chain links TRBV29-1 to TRBJ2-7; possibly TRBD1 for D (6 bases). V lost 1 base and J lost 2, with 12 bases in between. The germline CDR1 and CDR2 sequences are SQVTM and ANQGSEA. The CDR3 is 14 residues long. The CDR3 DNA sequence: TGCAGCGTTGAAGTCCCCCAGGGGACCTACGAGCAGTACTTC. This encodes CSVEVPQGTYEQYF.